This T cell receptor beta chain was identified in a study of T-cell memory formation after mild COVID-19. Looking at the study overall: Largely donor-specific sequence clusters came from two donors. Study findings and constraints: CD4+ clones that contracted lay mainly in CM and EM; CD8+ ones lay in EMRA.

This clonotype was detected only a few times. Its target is not known. TCRdb itself ran the 5' RACE reads through MiXCR, one entry per CDR3 protein. This table has 400,000 to 500,000 distinct CDR3 sequences, roughly a quarter appearing once. CDR1 and CDR2 (germline): SGHVS, FQNEAQ. CDR3 length equals 15 residues. V shed 0 bases and J 9 bases; nucleotides not matched to a gene: 1. The receptor was derived from an adult woman who had mild COVID-19 (a few samples of this study predate the infection). Cell type and time point are not known. V and J are TRBV7-8 and TRBJ2-1; 14 bases are a match to TRBD2. The sequenced sample consisted of PBMCs or a T cell subset sorted from them (not recorded which). This chain's CDR3 is CASSLAGLAGVEQFF. The CDR3 DNA follows: TGTGCCAGCAGCTTAGCGGGACTAGCGGGAGTTGAGCAGTTCTTC.